The subject of this entry is one T cell receptor beta chain. The method was immunoSEQ multiplex PCR; TCRdb's version includes in-frame clones alone and lacks a portion of them. Here the sample spans 280,000 or so clones, 70% to 90% being singletons. The sample belongs to a study of blood T cell repertoires in COVID-19. Study as a whole: Collection of acute and convalescent COVID-19 samples took place in the United States, Italy and Spain. Sources were T cells, B-cell-depleted T cells, or PBMCs; the material itself was cDNA or gDNA.

The CDR3 consists of 15 residues. Germline CDR1 ENHRY, CDR2 SYGVKD. Germline trimming cut 2 bases from V and 5 bases from J; bases unmatched to any gene: 2. The source material was peripheral blood. The chain employs TRBV10-3 and TRBJ2-5; 13 nucleotides match TRBD2. This TCR came from a woman aged 60-75 years with acute or convalescent COVID-19. CDR3: CAISEGLAGVETQYF. The CDR3 DNA sequence: TGTGCCATCAGTGAGGGACTAGCGGGAGTCGAGACCCAGTACTTC.